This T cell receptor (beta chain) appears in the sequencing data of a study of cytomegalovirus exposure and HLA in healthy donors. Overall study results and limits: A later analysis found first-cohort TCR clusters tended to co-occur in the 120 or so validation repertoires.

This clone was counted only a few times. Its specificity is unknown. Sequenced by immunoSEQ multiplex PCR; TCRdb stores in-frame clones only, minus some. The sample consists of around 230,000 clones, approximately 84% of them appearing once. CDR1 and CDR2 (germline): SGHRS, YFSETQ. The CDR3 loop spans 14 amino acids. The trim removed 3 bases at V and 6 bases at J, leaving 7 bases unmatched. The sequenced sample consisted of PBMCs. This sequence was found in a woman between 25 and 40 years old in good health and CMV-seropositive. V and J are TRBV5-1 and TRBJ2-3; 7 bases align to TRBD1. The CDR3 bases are TGCGCCAGCAGCTCGGACAGGAATGTGGATACGCAGTATTTT. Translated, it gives CASSSDRNVDTQYF.